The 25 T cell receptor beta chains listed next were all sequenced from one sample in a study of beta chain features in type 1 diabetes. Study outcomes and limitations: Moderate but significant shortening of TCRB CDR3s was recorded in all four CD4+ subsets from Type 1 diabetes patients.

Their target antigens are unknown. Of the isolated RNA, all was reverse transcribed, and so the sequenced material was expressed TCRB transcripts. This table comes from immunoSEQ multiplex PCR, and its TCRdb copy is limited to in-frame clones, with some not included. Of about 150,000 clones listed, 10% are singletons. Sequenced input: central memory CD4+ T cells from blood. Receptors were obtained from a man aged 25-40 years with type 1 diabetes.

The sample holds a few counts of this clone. CDR3: CASRAGSILELFF. The CDR3 DNA follows: TGTGCCAGCAGAGCCGGGAGCATATTGGAGCTGTTTTTT. The chain couples TRBV7-9 to TRBJ2-2; TRBD2 might be the D (6 bases). The CDR3 runs to 13 residues. Trimming pared 6 bases from V and 10 bases from J, leaving 15 bases between. Germline loops: CDR1 SEHNR, CDR2 FQNEAQ (reference sequence).

CDR3 in DNA: TGTGCCAGCAGCGAAACAGGGAAATCCTACGAGCAGTACTTC. This codes for CASSETGKSYEQYF. The chain employs TRBV28 and TRBJ2-7, with D perhaps TRBD1 (6 bases). The length of the CDR3 is 14 residues. Germline loops: CDR1 MDHEN, CDR2 SYDVKM. V was pared by 6 bases and J by 1 base, with 13 bases between.

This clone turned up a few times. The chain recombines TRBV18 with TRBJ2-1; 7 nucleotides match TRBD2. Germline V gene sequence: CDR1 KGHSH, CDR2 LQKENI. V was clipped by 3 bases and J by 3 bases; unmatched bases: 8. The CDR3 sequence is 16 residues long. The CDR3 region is CASSPTLVAGYNEQFF. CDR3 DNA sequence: TGTGCCAGCTCACCTACGCTGGTAGCGGGCTACAATGAGCAGTTCTTC.

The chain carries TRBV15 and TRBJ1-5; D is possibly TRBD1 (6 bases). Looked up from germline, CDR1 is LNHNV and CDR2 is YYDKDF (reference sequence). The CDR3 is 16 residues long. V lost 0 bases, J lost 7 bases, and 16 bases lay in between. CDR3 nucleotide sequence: TGTGCCACCAGCAGAGATCCTGACAGGCCCCCCCAGCCCCAGCATTTT. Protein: CATSRDPDRPPQPQHF.

CDR3 nucleotide sequence: TGTGCCAGCAGCCTGGGACAGGGGGCGCGATTTGGCGAAAAACTGTTTTTT. Translated: CASSLGQGARFGEKLFF. The chain links TRBV5-4 to TRBJ1-4; 12 bases align to TRBD1. Trimming took 4 bases from V and 8 from J; bases not matched to a gene: 12. CDR3 length: 17 amino acids. Germline loops: CDR1 SGHNT, CDR2 YYREEE (reference sequence).

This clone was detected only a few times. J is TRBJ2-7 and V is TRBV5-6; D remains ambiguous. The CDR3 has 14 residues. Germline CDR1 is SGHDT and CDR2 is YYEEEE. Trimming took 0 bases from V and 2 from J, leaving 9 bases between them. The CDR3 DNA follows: TGTGCCAGCAGCTTGGTTTACAGTCCCTACGAGCAGTACTTC. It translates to CASSLVYSPYEQYF.

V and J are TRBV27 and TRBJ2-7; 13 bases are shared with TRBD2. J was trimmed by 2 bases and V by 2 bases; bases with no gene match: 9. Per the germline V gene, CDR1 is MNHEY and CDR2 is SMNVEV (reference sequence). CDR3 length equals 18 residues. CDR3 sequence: CASSLRPPGTSGTYEQYF. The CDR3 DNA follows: TGTGCCAGCAGTTTAAGGCCCCCGGGGACTAGCGGGACCTACGAGCAGTACTTC.

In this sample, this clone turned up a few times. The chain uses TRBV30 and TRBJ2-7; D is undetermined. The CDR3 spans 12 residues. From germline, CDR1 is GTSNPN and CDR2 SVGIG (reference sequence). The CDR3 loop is CASNPAGYEQYF. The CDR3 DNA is TGTGCTTCCAACCCAGCAGGCTACGAGCAGTACTTC.

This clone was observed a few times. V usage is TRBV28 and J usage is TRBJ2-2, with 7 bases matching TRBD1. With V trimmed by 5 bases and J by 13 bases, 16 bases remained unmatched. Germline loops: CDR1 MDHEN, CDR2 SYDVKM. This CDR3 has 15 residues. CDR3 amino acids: CASSPFPTGSEGLFF. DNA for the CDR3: TGTGCCAGCAGTCCATTCCCGACAGGGAGCGAAGGGCTGTTTTTT.

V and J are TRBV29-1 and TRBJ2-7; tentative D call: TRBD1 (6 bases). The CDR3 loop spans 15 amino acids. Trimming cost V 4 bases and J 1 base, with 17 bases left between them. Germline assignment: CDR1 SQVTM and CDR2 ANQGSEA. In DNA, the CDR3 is TGCAGCGTTGGAAGGGACAAACGAACATCCTACGAGCAGTACTTC. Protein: CSVGRDKRTSYEQYF.

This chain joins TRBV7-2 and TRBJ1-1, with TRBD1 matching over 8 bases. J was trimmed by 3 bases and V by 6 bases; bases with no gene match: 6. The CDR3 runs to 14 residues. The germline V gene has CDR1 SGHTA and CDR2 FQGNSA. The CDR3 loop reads CASRPSGGDTEAFF. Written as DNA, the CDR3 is TGTGCCAGCAGACCCTCAGGGGGCGACACTGAAGCTTTCTTT.

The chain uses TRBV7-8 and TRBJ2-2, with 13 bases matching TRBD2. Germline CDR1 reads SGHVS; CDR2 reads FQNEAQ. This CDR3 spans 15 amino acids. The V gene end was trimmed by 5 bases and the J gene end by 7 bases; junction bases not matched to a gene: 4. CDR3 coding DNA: TGTGCCAGCAGCAAGGGACTAGCGGGGTACGGGGAGCTGTTTTTT. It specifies CASSKGLAGYGELFF.

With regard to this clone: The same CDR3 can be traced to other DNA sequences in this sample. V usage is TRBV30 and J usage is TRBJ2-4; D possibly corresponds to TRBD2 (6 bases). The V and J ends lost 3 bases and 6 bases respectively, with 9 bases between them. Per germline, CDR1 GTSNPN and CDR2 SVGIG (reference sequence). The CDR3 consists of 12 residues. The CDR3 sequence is CAWSPGLNIQYF. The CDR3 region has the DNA TGTGCCTGGAGCCCGGGACTAAACATTCAGTACTTC.

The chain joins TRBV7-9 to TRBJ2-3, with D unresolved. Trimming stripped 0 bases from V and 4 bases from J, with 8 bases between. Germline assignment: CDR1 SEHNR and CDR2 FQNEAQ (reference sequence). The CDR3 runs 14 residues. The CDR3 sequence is CASSLADGSDTQYF. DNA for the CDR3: TGTGCCAGCAGCTTAGCAGACGGGTCAGATACGCAGTATTTT.

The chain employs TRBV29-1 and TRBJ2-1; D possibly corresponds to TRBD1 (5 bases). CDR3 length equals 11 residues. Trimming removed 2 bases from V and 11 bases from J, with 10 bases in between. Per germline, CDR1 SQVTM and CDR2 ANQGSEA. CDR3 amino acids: CSVERGGKQFF. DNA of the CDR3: TGCAGCGTTGAAAGGGGTGGGAAGCAGTTCTTC.

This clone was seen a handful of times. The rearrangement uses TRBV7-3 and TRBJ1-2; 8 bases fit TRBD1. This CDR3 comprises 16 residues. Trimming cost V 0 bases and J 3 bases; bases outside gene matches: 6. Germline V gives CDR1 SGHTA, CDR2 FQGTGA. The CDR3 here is CASSLTSGQGYYGYTF. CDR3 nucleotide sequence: TGTGCCAGCAGCTTAACGTCAGGACAGGGCTACTATGGCTACACCTTC.

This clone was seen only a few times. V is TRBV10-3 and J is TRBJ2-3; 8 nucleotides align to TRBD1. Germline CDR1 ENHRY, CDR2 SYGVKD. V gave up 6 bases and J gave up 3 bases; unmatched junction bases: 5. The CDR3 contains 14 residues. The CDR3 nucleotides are TGTGCCATCAGGGAGGACAGGGTGACAGATACGCAGTATTTT. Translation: CAIREDRVTDTQYF.

The CDR3 DNA follows: TGTGCCAGCTCACTCGAGAACGAGCAGTACTTC. It specifies CASSLENEQYF. The chain links TRBV18 to TRBJ2-7, with no clear D. The CDR3 extends over 11 amino acids. V was cut by 4 bases and J by 5 bases, with 6 bases left in between. The V gene's germline CDR1 is KGHSH and CDR2 LQKENI.

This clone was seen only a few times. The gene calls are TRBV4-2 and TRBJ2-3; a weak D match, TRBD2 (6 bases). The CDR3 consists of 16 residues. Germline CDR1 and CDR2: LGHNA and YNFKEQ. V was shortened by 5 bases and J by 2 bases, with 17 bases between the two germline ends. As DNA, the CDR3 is TGTGCCAGCAGCTTGGGCGGGACCCGCTCCACAGATACGCAGTATTTT. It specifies CASSLGGTRSTDTQYF.

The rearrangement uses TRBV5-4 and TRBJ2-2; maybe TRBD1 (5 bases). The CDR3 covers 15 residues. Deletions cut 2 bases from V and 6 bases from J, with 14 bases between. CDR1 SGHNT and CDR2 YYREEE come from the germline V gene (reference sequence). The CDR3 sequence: CASSFGAGSAGELFF. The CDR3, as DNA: TGTGCCAGCAGCTTTGGGGCAGGATCGGCCGGGGAGCTGTTTTTT.

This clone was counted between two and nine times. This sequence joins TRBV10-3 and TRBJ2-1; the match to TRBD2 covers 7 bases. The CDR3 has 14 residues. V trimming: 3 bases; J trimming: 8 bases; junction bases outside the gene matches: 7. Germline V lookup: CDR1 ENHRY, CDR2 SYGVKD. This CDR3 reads CAISDSYRGDEQFF. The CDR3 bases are TGTGCCATCAGTGATTCCTACCGGGGGGATGAGCAGTTCTTC.

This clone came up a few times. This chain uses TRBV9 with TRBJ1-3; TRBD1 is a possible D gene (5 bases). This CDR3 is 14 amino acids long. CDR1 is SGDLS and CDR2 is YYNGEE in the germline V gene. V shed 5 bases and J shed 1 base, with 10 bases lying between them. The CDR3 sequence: CASSPGFSGNTIYF. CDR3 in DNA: TGTGCCAGCAGTCCAGGGTTTTCTGGAAACACCATATATTTT.

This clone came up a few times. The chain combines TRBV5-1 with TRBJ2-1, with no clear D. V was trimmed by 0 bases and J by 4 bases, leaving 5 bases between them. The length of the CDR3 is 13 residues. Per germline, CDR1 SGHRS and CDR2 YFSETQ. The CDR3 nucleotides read TGCGCCAGCAGCTTGGTCTCGTACAATGAGCAGTTCTTC. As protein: CASSLVSYNEQFF.

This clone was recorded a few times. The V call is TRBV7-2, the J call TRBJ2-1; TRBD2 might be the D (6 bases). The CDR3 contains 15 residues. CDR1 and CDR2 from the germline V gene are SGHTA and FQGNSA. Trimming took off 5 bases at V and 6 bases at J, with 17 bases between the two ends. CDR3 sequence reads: CASSKGRLVVNEQFF. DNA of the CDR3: TGTGCCAGCAGCAAAGGCCGACTAGTCGTCAATGAGCAGTTCTTC.

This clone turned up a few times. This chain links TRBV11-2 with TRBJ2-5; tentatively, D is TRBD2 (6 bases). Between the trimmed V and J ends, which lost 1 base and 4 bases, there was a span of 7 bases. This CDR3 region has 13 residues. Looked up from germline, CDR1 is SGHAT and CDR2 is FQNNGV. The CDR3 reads CASSLVGRETQYF. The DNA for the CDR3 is TGTGCCAGCAGCTTAGTCGGGAGAGAGACCCAGTACTTC.